The 29 T cell receptor beta chains listed next were all sequenced from one sample in a study of T cells in Graves' hyperthyroidism and ophthalmopathy. From RNA transcripts, TCR beta CDR3 regions were amplified. Primed by the HTBI set, a first-round RT-PCR was run on the TCR CDR3. TCRdb redid the calling of the multiplex PCR reads with MiXCR, one entry per CDR3 protein. The table has some 500,000 distinct CDR3 sequences, 13% to 15% seen once; the top ten hold 15% to 20%. Sequenced input: blood. The receptor set was obtained from a woman in her late teens or twenties with Graves' hyperthyroidism.

In this sample, this clonotype turned up many times. This chain joins TRBV2 and TRBJ2-5, with D maybe TRBD2 (6 bases). The V and J ends lost 10 bases and 5 bases respectively, with 17 bases between them. The germline V gene encodes CDR1 SNHLY and CDR2 FYNNEI. This CDR3 region has 13 residues. The DNA for the CDR3 is TGTGCCACTACACTCGGGGGTGGGGAGACCCAGTACTTC. Its protein product is CATTLGGGETQYF.

This clonotype has a handful of counts. This chain links TRBV13 with TRBJ1-2; D remains ambiguous. The germline V and J ends were trimmed by 5 bases and 5 bases, with 15 bases remaining between them. This CDR3 comprises 14 residues. CDR1 and CDR2 (germline): PRHDT, FYEKMQ (reference sequence). Written as DNA, the CDR3 is TGTGCCAGCAGCCCGCCGGGCACCTGGTATGGCTACACCTTC. Protein product: CASSPPGTWYGYTF.

This clonotype came up a few times. V and J are TRBV7-3 and TRBJ2-3; no firm D call. V dropped 6 bases and J dropped 0 bases, with 16 bases sitting between them. There are 16 residues in the CDR3. The germline CDR1 and CDR2 sequences are SGHTA and FQGTGA. CDR3 loop: CASSYLGGASTDTQYF. CDR3 nucleotides: TGTGCCAGCAGTTACCTTGGCGGAGCGAGCACAGATACGCAGTATTTT. The entire variable domain, with the rest obtained from reference TRBV7-3 and TRBJ2-3, is as follows: GAGVSQTPSNKVTEKGKYVELRCDPISGHTALYWYRQSLGQGPEFLIYFQGTGAADDSGLPNDRFFAVRPEGSVSTLKIQRTERGDSAVYLCASSYLGGASTDTQYFGPGTRLTVL.

The table lists this clonotype with a few counts. A much larger clonotype is one base distant, so this may be a read error. J is TRBJ2-1 and V is TRBV3-1; 8 bases line up with TRBD2. CDR3 length: 16 residues. Germline V gene lookup returns CDR1 LGHDT and CDR2 YNNKEL (reference sequence). The trim removed 0 bases at V and 7 bases at J, leaving 8 bases unmatched. The CDR3 region has the DNA TGTGCCAGCAGCCAAGATCGGGAGCGGGAGAGGAATGAGCAGTTCTTC. Its protein product is CASSQDRERERNEQFF.

There are many counts of this clonotype. V is TRBV6-1 and J is TRBJ1-2; D uncertain. The CDR3 spans 12 residues. Germline assignment: CDR1 MNHNS and CDR2 SASEGT. CDR3 DNA: TGTGTCTCTCTCCGGCGGCGATATGGCTACACCTTC. Protein: CVSLRRRYGYTF.

In its sample, this clonotype was seen many times. V gene TRBV6-4 combines with J gene TRBJ2-5; 11 bases map to TRBD2. Germline V CDR1 and CDR2: MRHNA, SNTAGT. The J segment lost 0 bases and the V segment lost 5 bases, leaving 2 bases of the junction unmatched. This CDR3 spans 15 amino acids. CDR3 sequence (DNA): TGTGCCAGCAGTCCGGGACTAGCGGACCAAGAGACCCAGTACTTC. Translating it yields CASSPGLADQETQYF.

The chain employs TRBV6-1 and TRBJ2-7; D remains ambiguous. Trimming took 1 base from V and 3 from J, leaving 7 bases between them. The germline V gene has CDR1 MNHNS and CDR2 SASEGT. The CDR3 loop spans 13 amino acids. The CDR3: CASSEVANYEQYV. In DNA form, the CDR3 reads TGTGCCAGCAGTGAAGTGGCGAACTACGAGCAGTACGTC.

In this sample, this clonotype turned up many times. J is TRBJ2-3 and V is TRBV18; 8 bases fit TRBD1. V gave up 5 bases and J gave up 0 bases; unmatched junction bases: 7. The germline V gene encodes CDR1 KGHSH and CDR2 LQKENI. The CDR3 consists of 16 residues. The DNA of the CDR3 is TGTGCCAGCTCAGCCCGGACAGGGTCAAGCACAGATACGCAGTATTTT. Protein sequence: CASSARTGSSTDTQYF. Based on the CDR3 plus reference TRBV18 and TRBJ2-3, the full variable domain is NAGVMQNPRHLVRRRGQEARLRCSPMKGHSHVYWYRQLPEEGLKFMVYLQKENIIDESGMPKERFSAEFPKEGPSILRIQQVVRGDSAAYFCASSARTGSSTDTQYFGPGTRLTVL.

This clonotype was recorded many times. The chain couples TRBV6-1 to TRBJ2-5, with 11 positions matching TRBD2. CDR3 length: 15 residues. Germline CDR1 is MNHNS and CDR2 is SASEGT. The ends lost 4 bases at V and 3 bases at J; junction bases unmatched: 4. CDR3 nucleotide sequence: TGTGCCAGCAGTGGTCCGGGACTAGCGGAAGAGACCCAGTACTTC. The encoded protein is CASSGPGLAEETQYF.

This clonotype was seen a few times. The chain is built from TRBV4-1 and TRBJ2-7; 7 nucleotides align to TRBD2. The CDR3 has 17 residues. The junction had 9 bases not matched to a gene; V was cut back by 1 base and J by 0 bases. Germline values: CDR1 MGHRA, CDR2 YSYEKL. CDR3 in amino acids: CASSQGPWGGSSYEQYV. The CDR3 DNA reads TGCGCCAGCAGCCAAGGCCCTTGGGGCGGGAGCTCCTACGAGCAGTACGTC.

Only a few counts were recorded for this clonotype. The chain employs TRBV7-9 and TRBJ2-7, with TRBD1 identical over 10 bases. The ends lost 5 bases at V and 5 bases at J; junction bases unmatched: 15. The CDR3 runs to 17 residues. Germline CDR1 reads SEHNR; CDR2 reads FQNEAQ (reference sequence). Written as DNA, the CDR3 is TGTGCCAGCAGCCTCACCGACAGGGGGCCTCCGGGGGACGAGCAGTACTTC. Protein product: CASSLTDRGPPGDEQYF.

The chain couples TRBV20-1 to TRBJ2-4; the D is unclear. There are 12 residues in the CDR3. V was cut by 1 base and J by 6 bases, with 7 bases left in between. Per the germline V gene, CDR1 is DFQATT and CDR2 is SNEGSKA (reference sequence). Here the CDR3 DNA reads TGCAGTGCTAGAGGCCCGGGAAACATTCAGTACTTC. Translation: CSARGPGNIQYF.

The chain is built from TRBV3-1 and TRBJ2-3; TRBD2 aligns across 9 bases. J gave up 1 base and V 6 bases, and 5 bases lay outside the gene matches. Germline V lookup: CDR1 LGHDT, CDR2 YNNKEL (reference sequence). The CDR3 runs to 15 residues. This CDR3 reads CASRPTSGRTDTQYF. CDR3 bases: TGTGCCAGCAGGCCGACTAGCGGTCGCACAGATACGCAGTATTTT.

As for this clonotype: A clone one base away is much larger, so this may be a read error. The chain carries TRBV5-1 and TRBJ2-1; 7 bases are a match to TRBD2. CDR3 length equals 15 residues. Losses at the gene ends were 4 bases for V and 8 bases for J; bases not matched to a gene: 12. The V gene's germline CDR1 is SGHRS and CDR2 YFSETQ. CDR3 in amino acids: CASSDRAGPNDEQFF. As DNA, the CDR3 is TGCGCCAGCAGCGATCGAGCGGGACCAAACGATGAGCAGTTCTTC. The full variable domain, completed using reference TRBV5-1 and TRBJ2-1, is KAGVTQTPRYLIKTRGQQVTLSCSPISGHRSVSWYQQTPGQGLQFLFEYFSETQRNKGNFPGRFSGRQFSNSRSEMNVSTLELGDSALYLCASSDRAGPNDEQFFGPGTRLTVL.

This clonotype was observed many times. The chain is built from TRBV6-8 and TRBJ1-2; D is ambiguous. V was trimmed by 7 bases and J by 7 bases, leaving 22 bases between them. CDR1 is MNHGY and CDR2 is SAAAGT in the germline V gene. The CDR3 extends over 15 amino acids. CDR3 residues: CASKQISGPTGGYTF. CDR3 DNA: TGTGCCAGCAAACAAATCTCGGGCCCAACCGGTGGCTACACCTTC.

J is TRBJ1-1 and V is TRBV6-1; a weak D match, TRBD1 (5 bases). Germline V CDR1 and CDR2: MNHNS, SASEGT. The CDR3 length is 16 residues. V gave up 3 bases and J gave up 0 bases, with 14 bases separating them. CDR3: CASSDEAGRMNTEAFF. The CDR3 DNA follows: TGTGCCAGCAGTGACGAGGCAGGGCGCATGAACACTGAAGCTTTCTTT.

This clonotype appeared many times. The rearrangement links TRBV29-1 to TRBJ1-1; D is undetermined. V lost 4 bases and J lost 8, with 17 bases in between. Germline CDR1 SQVTM, CDR2 ANQGSEA. The CDR3 loop spans 13 amino acids. This CDR3 reads CSVAQVLMSEAFF. CDR3 bases: TGCAGCGTTGCGCAGGTGCTAATGTCGGAAGCTTTCTTT. The complete variable domain, with remaining parts taken from reference TRBV29-1 and TRBJ1-1, reads SAVISQKPSRDICQRGTSLTIQCQVDSQVTMMFWYRQQPGQSLTLIATANQGSEATYESGFVIDKFPISRPNLTFSTLTVSNMSPEDSSIYLCSVAQVLMSEAFFGQGTRLTVV.

The chain couples TRBV5-1 to TRBJ1-4, with D perhaps matching TRBD1 (5 bases). Germline V gives CDR1 SGHRS, CDR2 YFSETQ. Trimming removed 2 bases from V and 5 bases from J, with 13 bases in between. This CDR3 is built from 15 residues. CDR3 sequence (DNA): TGCGCCAGCAGCTTCCTCGGGGACCCGAATGAAAAACTGTTTTTT. Translated, it gives CASSFLGDPNEKLFF. The variable domain in full, completed from reference TRBV5-1 and TRBJ1-4, reads KAGVTQTPRYLIKTRGQQVTLSCSPISGHRSVSWYQQTPGQGLQFLFEYFSETQRNKGNFPGRFSGRQFSNSRSEMNVSTLELGDSALYLCASSFLGDPNEKLFFGSGTQLSVL.

This clonotype was detected ten times or more. This chain uses TRBV30 with TRBJ1-1; possible D gene TRBD1, 6 bases. Germline V gives CDR1 GTSNPN, CDR2 SVGIG (reference sequence). The V gene lost 8 bases and the J gene lost 5 bases, with 21 bases spanning the gap. The CDR3 runs 14 residues. The CDR3 nucleotides read TGTGCCCTAGAACAGGCTAGGGGGGGGACTGAAGCTTTCTTT. Translated, it gives CALEQARGGTEAFF.

This clonotype was seen at least ten times. The chain combines TRBV27 with TRBJ1-4; 9 nucleotides agree with TRBD1. With V trimmed by 3 bases and J by 11 bases, 1 base remained unmatched. The CDR3 is 12 residues long. Germline CDR1 MNHEY, CDR2 SMNVEV (reference sequence). The CDR3 reads CASSFGTGKLFF. CDR3 nucleotides: TGTGCCAGCAGTTTCGGGACAGGGAAACTGTTTTTT.

J is TRBJ1-1 and V is TRBV27; 7 bases fit TRBD1. J was trimmed by 9 bases and V by 2 bases; bases with no gene match: 12. Germline assignment: CDR1 MNHEY and CDR2 SMNVEV (reference sequence). This CDR3 is built from 15 residues. This chain's CDR3 is CASSLKFGDSWKAFF. CDR3 nucleotide sequence: TGTGCCAGCAGTTTAAAGTTTGGGGACAGCTGGAAAGCTTTCTTT.

There are many counts of this clonotype. The rearrangement uses TRBV27 and TRBJ1-2; TRBD1 matches at 9 bases. The CDR3 is made up of 13 amino acids. V lost 6 bases, J lost 3 bases, and 2 bases stayed unmatched. Germline V gene data show CDR1 as MNHEY and CDR2 as SMNVEV (reference sequence). The CDR3 DNA follows: TGTGCCAGCAGACAGGGGGCACACTATGGCTACACCTTC. Translating it yields CASRQGAHYGYTF.

In this sample, this clonotype turned up many times. The genes are TRBV13 and TRBJ2-7; 7 nucleotides line up with TRBD1. CDR3 length equals 15 residues. Trimming took 4 bases from V and 6 from J; bases not matched to a gene: 12. The germline gives CDR1 PRHDT, CDR2 FYEKMQ (reference sequence). The CDR3: CASSSTGSAVVEQYF. The CDR3 DNA is TGTGCCAGCAGCTCGACAGGGTCCGCGGTGGTCGAGCAGTACTTC.

This clonotype occurred many times. The V gene is TRBV6-1, the J gene TRBJ2-3; 9 bases agree with TRBD2. CDR1 MNHNS and CDR2 SASEGT come from the germline V gene. Trimming took 6 bases from V and 2 from J; bases not matched to a gene: 12. This CDR3 is built from 17 residues. The CDR3 DNA follows: TGTGCCAGCAGCTCGAAGGCGGCGGGAGGGTTCACAGATACGCAGTATTTT. Encoded protein: CASSSKAAGGFTDTQYF.

This clonotype was detected many times. The V gene is TRBV6-2 or TRBV6-3, the J gene TRBJ1-1, with TRBD1 identical over 7 bases. CDR1 and CDR2 (germline): MNHEY, SVGEGT. The J segment lost 4 bases and the V segment lost 2 bases, leaving 4 bases of the junction unmatched. CDR3 length: 14 amino acids. CDR3: CASSYAAGGTEAFF. Written as DNA, the CDR3 is TGTGCCAGCAGTTACGCGGCAGGGGGCACTGAAGCTTTCTTT.

This clonotype was recorded at least ten times. The chain links TRBV12-3 or TRBV12-4 to TRBJ2-5, with 10 bases matching TRBD1. The CDR3 loop spans 15 amino acids. Losses at the gene ends were 6 bases for V and 5 bases for J; bases not matched to a gene: 9. The CDR3 nucleotides are TGTGCCAGCAGGATGGGACAGGGGTATTTTGAGACCCAGTACTTC. Translating it yields CASRMGQGYFETQYF.

This clonotype was observed at least ten times. This sequence joins TRBV19 and TRBJ2-3, with TRBD2 as a possible D gene (5 bases). V was pared by 3 bases and J by 0 bases, with 7 bases between. Germline CDR1 is LNHDA and CDR2 is SQIVND (reference sequence). This CDR3 has 14 residues. The CDR3, as DNA: TGTGCCAGTAGTATTAAGCGGAGCACAGATACGCAGTATTTT. This translates into CASSIKRSTDTQYF.

This sequence joins TRBV4-1 and TRBJ2-5; maybe TRBD2 (5 bases). V lost 0 bases and J 1 base, leaving 18 bases between the germline ends. CDR3 size: 18 residues. Germline CDR1 and CDR2: MGHRA and YSYEKL. As DNA, the CDR3 is TGCGCCAGCAGCCAAGATTCTTGGCCGGGAACCCCCCAAGAGACCCAGTACTTC. Translating it yields CASSQDSWPGTPQETQYF.

The chain uses TRBV5-1 and TRBJ1-5; 8 bases line up with TRBD1. The CDR3 loop spans 15 amino acids. Trimming took 2 bases from V and 4 from J; bases not matched to a gene: 5. CDR1 is SGHRS, CDR2 YFSETQ, per germline. The CDR3 spells CASSFQGAQNQPQHF. In nucleotides, the CDR3 is TGCGCCAGCAGCTTCCAGGGGGCCCAGAATCAGCCCCAGCATTTT.